These T cell receptor beta chains were read from a single sample in a study of blood T cell repertoires in COVID-19. Sequencing was performed with immunoSEQ multiplex PCR; in TCRdb, only in-frame clones are kept and a portion is missing. This sample has around 150,000 clones; 90% occur once, and the top ten carry 15% to 20%. Specimen: peripheral blood. The receptor set was obtained from a man aged 60 to 69 with active or convalescent COVID-19. Both conserved end residues are part of each CDR3. D genes are given only for firm matches. Only some rows state a clone size, as once, few, many or a class for expanded clones.

TRBV6-1	.	TRBJ2-1	.	TGTGCCAGCAGTGACAAACAACGGGGATTATTGTACAATGAGCAGTTCTTC	CASSDKQRGLLYNEQFF
TRBV10-1	.	TRBJ1-4	.	TGCGCCAGCAGTGAGGGCGGTCTAGGTGAAAAACTGTTTTTT	CASSEGGLGEKLFF
TRBV19	few	TRBJ1-1	.	TGTGCCAGTAGTAGTGTGGGGCGGGGGACTGAAGCTTTCTTT	CASSSVGRGTEAFF
TRBV10-2	.	TRBJ2-3	.	TGCGCCAGCAAAGCAGGTATAAGCACAGATACGCAGTATTTT	CASKAGISTDTQYF
TRBV14	.	TRBJ2-7	TRBD2	TGTGCCAGCAGCCACTATTTAGCGGGGGTGACATACGAGCAGTACTTC	CASSHYLAGVTYEQYF
TRBV30	once	TRBJ1-5	.	TGTGCCTGGAGTGAACAGGGATTGGGGCCCCAGCATTTT	CAWSEQGLGPQHF
TRBV6-5	.	TRBJ1-1	TRBD1	TGTGCCAGCAGACAGGACAGGAGGAACACTGAAGCTTTCTTT	CASRQDRRNTEAFF
TRBV5-1	.	TRBJ2-7	TRBD1	TGCGCCAGCAGCGCCTCCGGGACAGGATTTAACGAGCAGTACTTC	CASSASGTGFNEQYF
TRBV19	once	TRBJ2-7	.	TGTGCCAGTAGTATCCAAACGCCGACAGTTACCAGCTCCTACGAGCAGTACTTC	CASSIQTPTVTSSYEQYF
TRBV4-2	.	TRBJ2-5	.	TGTGCCAGCAGCCAAGACTGGGAGGGGGGGCCGAGAAAGACCCAGTACTTC	CASSQDWEGGPRKTQYF
TRBV4-2	.	TRBJ1-1	.	TGTGCCAGCAGCCAAACCCGGAATGGACAACTGAACACTGAAGCTTTCTTT	CASSQTRNGQLNTEAFF
TRBV27	.	TRBJ1-3	.	TGTGCCAGCAGTCGGGGGATTTTCTCTGGAAACACCATATATTTT	CASSRGIFSGNTIYF